These T cell receptor beta chains were read from a single sample in a study of shared clonotypes between healthy human individuals. Profiled with immunoSEQ multiplex PCR; TCRdb holds only in-frame clones, not every one. The data contain 2 million to 3 million clones, 80% to 95% of them singletons. Input material: naive CD4+ T cells from PBMCs. These TCRs come from a man aged 18-30 years in good health. Some clones in this sample may be carry-over from other donors' samples. Each CDR3 is given with its conserved first and last residue. Fields, in order: V gene, CDR3 length, J gene, clone size, D gene, CDR3 protein, CDR3 DNA. D genes are given only for firm matches. Size values are once, few and many counts, or a class for expanded clones, and some rows have none.

v_gene: TRBV6-5; len: 14; j_gene: TRBJ2-5; abundance: .; d_gene: .; CDR3aa: CASSYLEGQETQYF; CDR3nt: TGTGCCAGCAGTTACCTCGAAGGGCAAGAGACCCAGTACTTC
v_gene: TRBV19; len: 14; j_gene: TRBJ2-2; abundance: .; d_gene: .; CDR3aa: CASRAGWNTGELFF; CDR3nt: TGTGCCAGTAGAGCCGGGTGGAACACCGGGGAGCTGTTTTTT
v_gene: TRBV28; len: 14; j_gene: TRBJ2-2; abundance: .; d_gene: TRBD1; CDR3aa: CASSLGTGPGELFF; CDR3nt: TGTGCCAGCAGTTTAGGGACAGGGCCCGGGGAGCTGTTTTTT
v_gene: TRBV6-5; len: 14; j_gene: TRBJ2-1; abundance: .; d_gene: .; CDR3aa: CASRGGLGHNEQFF; CDR3nt: TGTGCCAGCAGGGGAGGTCTGGGCCACAATGAGCAGTTCTTC
v_gene: TRBV6-1; len: 15; j_gene: TRBJ1-1; abundance: .; d_gene: TRBD1; CDR3aa: CASIRDRGLYAEAFF; CDR3nt: TGTGCCAGCATCAGAGACAGGGGCCTCTACGCCGAAGCTTTCTTT
v_gene: TRBV5-1; len: 16; j_gene: TRBJ1-3; abundance: .; d_gene: .; CDR3aa: CASSLAGSVTGNTIYF; CDR3nt: TGCGCCAGCAGCTTGGCAGGTTCGGTGACTGGAAACACCATATATTTT
v_gene: TRBV7-2; len: 13; j_gene: TRBJ2-7; abundance: few; d_gene: TRBD2; CDR3aa: CASSPTSGYEQYF; CDR3nt: TGTGCCAGCAGCCCGACTAGCGGATACGAGCAGTACTTC
v_gene: TRBV7-6; len: 14; j_gene: TRBJ1-2; abundance: .; d_gene: .; CDR3aa: CASSPLGGARGYTF; CDR3nt: TGTGCCAGCAGCCCTCTTGGGGGGGCGCGTGGCTACACCTTC
v_gene: TRBV10-3; len: 13; j_gene: TRBJ1-1; abundance: .; d_gene: .; CDR3aa: CAISGAGRDEAFF; CDR3nt: TGTGCCATCAGTGGAGCCGGGAGAGATGAAGCTTTCTTT
v_gene: TRBV28; len: 15; j_gene: TRBJ1-4; abundance: .; d_gene: .; CDR3aa: CASSPTVGLDEKLFF; CDR3nt: TGTGCCAGCAGTCCCACGGTCGGGCTCGATGAAAAACTGTTTTTT
v_gene: TRBV5-1; len: 17; j_gene: TRBJ2-2; abundance: .; d_gene: .; CDR3aa: CASSLEVVGLNTGELFF; CDR3nt: TGCGCCAGCAGCTTGGAGGTAGTGGGATTGAACACCGGGGAGCTGTTTTTT
v_gene: TRBV28; len: 14; j_gene: TRBJ1-1; abundance: .; d_gene: .; CDR3aa: CASSLRGQSTEAFF; CDR3nt: TGTGCCAGCAGTTTACGTGGACAATCCACTGAAGCTTTCTTT
v_gene: TRBV7-2; len: 13; j_gene: TRBJ2-7; abundance: once; d_gene: .; CDR3aa: CASSFARSYEQYF; CDR3nt: TGTGCCAGCAGCTTTGCGCGCTCCTACGAGCAGTACTTC
v_gene: TRBV28; len: 12; j_gene: TRBJ2-1; abundance: .; d_gene: .; CDR3aa: CASSLERYEQFF; CDR3nt: TGTGCCAGCAGTTTAGAGCGCTATGAGCAGTTCTTC
v_gene: TRBV5-1; len: 17; j_gene: TRBJ2-1; abundance: .; d_gene: TRBD2; CDR3aa: CASRTLQTSGSYNEQFF; CDR3nt: TGCGCCAGCCGAACCTTACAAACTAGCGGGTCCTACAATGAGCAGTTCTTC
v_gene: TRBV6-5; len: 13; j_gene: TRBJ1-2; abundance: .; d_gene: .; CDR3aa: CASRRDSNYGYTF; CDR3nt: TGTGCCAGTAGGAGGGATTCTAACTATGGCTACACCTTC
v_gene: TRBV18; len: 13; j_gene: TRBJ2-5; abundance: .; d_gene: .; CDR3aa: CASSPSGVETQYF; CDR3nt: TGTGCCAGCTCACCATCGGGAGTAGAGACCCAGTACTTC
v_gene: TRBV4-1; len: 14; j_gene: TRBJ2-5; abundance: .; d_gene: .; CDR3aa: CASSRWGPQETQYF; CDR3nt: TGCGCCAGCAGCAGATGGGGCCCTCAAGAGACCCAGTACTTC
v_gene: TRBV2; len: 12; j_gene: TRBJ2-1; abundance: .; d_gene: TRBD1; CDR3aa: CASRLGQNEQFF; CDR3nt: TGTGCCAGCAGGCTGGGACAGAATGAGCAGTTCTTC
v_gene: TRBV7-3; len: 14; j_gene: TRBJ2-5; abundance: .; d_gene: .; CDR3aa: CASSLSQAQETQYF; CDR3nt: TGTGCCAGCAGCTTAAGCCAAGCCCAAGAGACCCAGTACTTC
v_gene: TRBV5-4; len: 12; j_gene: TRBJ1-4; abundance: few; d_gene: .; CDR3aa: CASSRPNEKLFF; CDR3nt: TGTGCCAGCAGCCGGCCCAATGAAAAACTGTTTTTT
v_gene: TRBV7-8; len: 15; j_gene: TRBJ2-7; abundance: .; d_gene: TRBD1; CDR3aa: CASSYNRDRVHEQYF; CDR3nt: TGTGCCAGCAGCTATAACCGGGACAGGGTACACGAGCAGTACTTC
v_gene: TRBV5-1; len: 14; j_gene: TRBJ1-1; abundance: .; d_gene: .; CDR3aa: CASSLEGLGTEAFF; CDR3nt: TGCGCCAGCAGCTTGGAGGGGTTGGGCACTGAAGCTTTCTTT
v_gene: TRBV10-1; len: 14; j_gene: TRBJ2-1; abundance: .; d_gene: .; CDR3aa: CASSAQSASNEQFF; CDR3nt: TGCGCCAGCAGTGCTCAGTCAGCTTCCAATGAGCAGTTCTTC
v_gene: TRBV12-5; len: 16; j_gene: TRBJ2-3; abundance: .; d_gene: .; CDR3aa: CASGLGNGHLTDTQYF; CDR3nt: TGTGCTAGTGGTTTGGGTAACGGGCACCTCACAGATACGCAGTATTTT
v_gene: TRBV20-1; len: 11; j_gene: TRBJ1-1; abundance: few; d_gene: .; CDR3aa: CSARQRTEAFF; CDR3nt: TGCAGTGCCCGCCAGAGAACTGAAGCTTTCTTT
v_gene: TRBV7-8; len: 15; j_gene: TRBJ2-3; abundance: .; d_gene: .; CDR3aa: CASSADRSSTDTQYF; CDR3nt: TGTGCCAGCAGCGCAGACAGATCTAGCACAGATACGCAGTATTTT
v_gene: TRBV5-1; len: 14; j_gene: TRBJ2-5; abundance: .; d_gene: TRBD2; CDR3aa: CASSQKRDSLTQYF; CDR3nt: TGCGCCAGCAGCCAGAAGCGGGACTCGCTGACCCAGTACTTC
v_gene: TRBV6-5; len: 11; j_gene: TRBJ2-3; abundance: .; d_gene: .; CDR3aa: CATTALDTQYF; CDR3nt: TGTGCCACCACAGCGCTTGATACGCAGTATTTT
v_gene: TRBV6-4; len: 15; j_gene: TRBJ1-2; abundance: .; d_gene: TRBD1; CDR3aa: CASSAGQGGFYGYTF; CDR3nt: TGTGCCAGCAGCGCGGGACAGGGAGGGTTCTATGGCTACACCTTC
v_gene: TRBV25-1; len: 15; j_gene: TRBJ2-7; abundance: once; d_gene: TRBD2; CDR3aa: CASSDARASGYEQYF; CDR3nt: TGTGCCAGCAGTGATGCACGGGCTAGCGGGTACGAGCAGTACTTC
v_gene: TRBV19; len: 14; j_gene: TRBJ1-4; abundance: .; d_gene: TRBD1; CDR3aa: CASRGGTDNEKLFF; CDR3nt: TGTGCCAGTAGGGGGGGGACAGATAATGAAAAACTGTTTTTT
v_gene: TRBV30; len: 14; j_gene: TRBJ1-5; abundance: .; d_gene: TRBD1; CDR3aa: CAWRSPGGGQPQHF; CDR3nt: TGTGCCTGGAGGTCTCCAGGGGGTGGTCAGCCCCAGCATTTT
v_gene: TRBV27; len: 14; j_gene: TRBJ1-1; abundance: few; d_gene: TRBD1; CDR3aa: CASSYRGPGTEAFF; CDR3nt: TGTGCCAGCAGTTACAGGGGGCCTGGGACTGAAGCTTTCTTT
v_gene: TRBV16; len: 14; j_gene: TRBJ2-7; abundance: .; d_gene: .; CDR3aa: CASARGGWPYEQYF; CDR3nt: TGTGCCAGCGCCCGAGGCGGTTGGCCCTACGAGCAGTACTTC
v_gene: TRBV2; len: 15; j_gene: TRBJ2-1; abundance: .; d_gene: TRBD2; CDR3aa: CASSPTSGRADEQFF; CDR3nt: TGTGCCAGCAGTCCAACTAGCGGGAGGGCCGATGAGCAGTTCTTC
v_gene: TRBV19; len: 15; j_gene: TRBJ2-3; abundance: .; d_gene: .; CDR3aa: CASSIGGPLVGTQYF; CDR3nt: TGTGCCAGTAGTATAGGCGGGCCCTTGGTCGGTACGCAGTATTTT
v_gene: TRBV6-6; len: 13; j_gene: TRBJ1-1; abundance: .; d_gene: TRBD1; CDR3aa: CASSYPGTGRAFF; CDR3nt: TGTGCCAGCAGTTACCCAGGGACAGGGAGAGCTTTCTTT
v_gene: TRBV19; len: 19; j_gene: TRBJ2-5; abundance: .; d_gene: .; CDR3aa: CASSPERGGAAPAQETQYF; CDR3nt: TGTGCCAGTAGTCCCGAAAGGGGAGGAGCGGCGCCCGCACAGGAGACCCAGTACTTC
v_gene: TRBV12-5; len: 13; j_gene: TRBJ1-2; abundance: .; d_gene: .; CDR3aa: CAYGRPSYYGYTF; CDR3nt: TGTGCCTACGGCAGGCCCTCTTACTATGGCTACACCTTC
v_gene: TRBV11-2; len: 15; j_gene: TRBJ2-3; abundance: .; d_gene: .; CDR3aa: CASSLALQPTDTQYF; CDR3nt: TGTGCCAGCAGCTTAGCTCTGCAGCCCACAGATACGCAGTATTTT
v_gene: TRBV28; len: 14; j_gene: TRBJ1-3; abundance: .; d_gene: TRBD1; CDR3aa: CASSRQGAQQKVYF; CDR3nt: TGTGCCAGCAGTAGACAGGGGGCGCAACAAAAGGTATATTTT
v_gene: TRBV27; len: 15; j_gene: TRBJ2-2; abundance: .; d_gene: .; CDR3aa: CASTRDKGLSGELFF; CDR3nt: TGTGCCAGCACGAGGGATAAGGGCCTCTCCGGGGAGCTGTTTTTT
v_gene: TRBV11-2; len: 17; j_gene: TRBJ2-7; abundance: .; d_gene: TRBD1; CDR3aa: CASSTGTGLQGDYEQYF; CDR3nt: TGTGCCAGCAGCACCGGGACCGGACTGCAGGGGGATTACGAGCAGTACTTC
v_gene: TRBV7-2; len: 15; j_gene: TRBJ2-7; abundance: .; d_gene: TRBD2; CDR3aa: CASSPGLAGGDEQYF; CDR3nt: TGTGCCAGCAGCCCGGGACTAGCGGGAGGTGACGAGCAGTACTTC
v_gene: TRBV29-1; len: 12; j_gene: TRBJ2-7; abundance: once; d_gene: TRBD1; CDR3aa: CSATGFYYEQYF; CDR3nt: TGCAGCGCGACAGGGTTCTATTACGAGCAGTACTTC
v_gene: TRBV5-1; len: 14; j_gene: TRBJ1-2; abundance: .; d_gene: TRBD1; CDR3aa: CASNSGTAFYGYTF; CDR3nt: TGCGCCAGCAACTCGGGGACAGCCTTTTATGGCTACACCTTC
v_gene: TRBV2; len: 18; j_gene: TRBJ2-6; abundance: .; d_gene: TRBD1; CDR3aa: CASSGQGWGISGANVLTF; CDR3nt: TGTGCCAGCAGTGGACAGGGGTGGGGTATCTCTGGGGCCAACGTCCTGACTTTC
v_gene: TRBV5-1; len: 13; j_gene: TRBJ1-3; abundance: few; d_gene: .; CDR3aa: CASSDTSGNTIYF; CDR3nt: TGCGCCAGCAGCGATACCTCTGGAAACACCATATATTTT
v_gene: TRBV9; len: 16; j_gene: TRBJ1-2; abundance: .; d_gene: TRBD1; CDR3aa: CASSNGQGAGWYGYTF; CDR3nt: TGTGCCAGCAGCAACGGACAGGGGGCCGGATGGTATGGCTACACCTTC
v_gene: TRBV29-1; len: 15; j_gene: TRBJ1-2; abundance: .; d_gene: TRBD1; CDR3aa: CSVATGVAVGYGYTF; CDR3nt: TGCAGCGTTGCGACAGGGGTCGCGGTAGGCTATGGCTACACCTTC
v_gene: TRBV27; len: 14; j_gene: TRBJ1-2; abundance: .; d_gene: TRBD1; CDR3aa: CASRRSDRVEGYTF; CDR3nt: TGTGCCAGCAGACGATCAGACAGGGTAGAGGGCTACACCTTC
v_gene: TRBV2; len: 11; j_gene: TRBJ2-1; abundance: .; d_gene: .; CDR3aa: CATSGLIEQFF; CDR3nt: TGTGCCACCTCCGGACTAATTGAGCAGTTCTTC
v_gene: TRBV5-1; len: 18; j_gene: TRBJ2-7; abundance: .; d_gene: TRBD1; CDR3aa: CASSSRPTGQGLPYEQYF; CDR3nt: TGCGCCAGCAGCTCTCGCCCGACTGGACAGGGCCTCCCCTACGAGCAGTACTTC
v_gene: TRBV19; len: 14; j_gene: TRBJ2-3; abundance: .; d_gene: .; CDR3aa: CASSIASNTDTQYF; CDR3nt: TGTGCCAGTAGTATAGCTTCTAACACAGATACGCAGTATTTT